Shown below are 32 T cell receptor beta chains from a single sample sequenced in a study of T cell changes during pregnancy in multiple sclerosis. Assay used: immunoSEQ multiplex PCR; TCRdb lists only in-frame clones, some missing. The sample consists of tens of thousands of clones, 88% of them appearing once. The starting material was peripheral blood, obtained in the first trimester of pregnancy. The receptors were sampled from a female donor with multiple sclerosis, enrolled in a pregnancy study.

The chain uses TRBV6-1 and TRBJ2-1; D unresolved. This CDR3 is built from 13 residues. Deletions cut 1 base from V and 8 bases from J, with 9 bases between. Germline lookup yields CDR1 MNHNS and CDR2 SASEGT. The CDR3 sequence is CASSEVGWYEQFF. The CDR3 DNA follows: TGTGCCAGCAGTGAAGTCGGTTGGTATGAGCAGTTCTTC.

The rearrangement links TRBV2 to TRBJ2-7; D remains ambiguous. Germline values: CDR1 SNHLY, CDR2 FYNNEI. The CDR3 contains 14 residues. Trimming pared 5 bases from V and 4 bases from J, leaving 15 bases between. The CDR3 loop is CASSLGPYQYEQYF. The CDR3 region has the DNA TGTGCCAGCAGTTTGGGCCCGTACCAATACGAGCAGTACTTC.

The V gene is TRBV7-9, the J gene TRBJ2-3; 8 bases fit TRBD2. Germline V lookup: CDR1 SEHNR, CDR2 FQNEAQ (reference sequence). There are 15 residues in the CDR3. With 3 bases clipped from V and 1 base from J, the junction kept 3 bases outside the gene matches. Here the CDR3 DNA reads TGTGCCAGCAGCTTGGAAGCGGGAGGCACAGATACGCAGTATTTT. This gives the protein CASSLEAGGTDTQYF.

This clone appeared a few times. V and J are TRBV30 and TRBJ2-7; D uncertain. V dropped 0 bases and J dropped 7 bases, with 13 bases sitting between them. The CDR3 loop spans 13 amino acids. Germline lookup yields CDR1 GTSNPN and CDR2 SVGIG (reference sequence). DNA for the CDR3: TGTGCCTGGAGTGTAGGTCTTCCCAGGGAGCAGTACTTC. It yields the protein CAWSVGLPREQYF.

The chain carries TRBV19 and TRBJ2-1; 11 positions agree with TRBD2. The germline CDR1 and CDR2 sequences are LNHDA and SQIVND (reference sequence). CDR3 length: 14 amino acids. The V segment lost 6 bases and the J segment 12 bases; nucleotides outside the gene matches: 10. CDR3 protein: CASRGVAGGPLQFF. The CDR3 DNA reads TGTGCCAGTAGAGGGGTAGCGGGAGGGCCTTTGCAGTTCTTC.

This chain joins TRBV7-8 and TRBJ2-1; 10 bases are shared with TRBD2. The CDR3 extends over 15 amino acids. Germline assignment: CDR1 SGHVS and CDR2 FQNEAQ. J lost 12 bases, V lost 7 bases, and 15 bases had no gene match. The CDR3: CASNPGGLAGERQFF. The CDR3 DNA reads as TGTGCCAGCAACCCCGGGGGGCTAGCGGGAGAAAGGCAGTTCTTC. The entire variable domain, with the rest obtained from reference TRBV7-8 and TRBJ2-1, is as follows: GAGVSQSPRYKVAKRGQDVALRCDPISGHVSLFWYQQALGQGPEFLTYFQNEAQLDKSGLPSDRFFAERPEGSVSTLKIQRTQQEDSAVYLCASNPGGLAGERQFFGPGTRLTVL.

The chain links TRBV28 to TRBJ2-7, with 10 positions matching TRBD1. Per the germline V gene, CDR1 is MDHEN and CDR2 is SYDVKM. V shed 3 bases and J 5 bases; nucleotides not matched to a gene: 10. This CDR3 has 16 residues. CDR3: CASSFVVGQGLHEQYF. CDR3 coding DNA: TGTGCCAGCAGTTTCGTGGTGGGACAGGGGCTCCACGAGCAGTACTTC.

This chain links TRBV23-1 with TRBJ2-3; maybe TRBD2 (6 bases). TRBV23-1 is annotated as an ORF whose role is uncertain. The CDR3 contains 15 residues. Trimming cost V 8 bases and J 2 bases, with 17 bases left between them. The CDR3 reads CASGGRGGDTDTQYF. CDR3 DNA sequence: TGCGCCAGCGGGGGTAGGGGCGGGGACACAGATACGCAGTATTTT.

The chain uses TRBV11-2 and TRBJ2-7; TRBD2 is a possible D gene (6 bases). This CDR3 has 14 amino acids. V was cut by 4 bases and J by 2 bases, with 12 bases left in between. Germline values: CDR1 SGHAT, CDR2 FQNNGV. The CDR3 DNA is TGTGCCAGCAGCTCGACTAGAGCCCCCTACGAGCAGTACTTC. Translation: CASSSTRAPYEQYF.

The CDR3 sequence: CASSPGLAGGQVHTDTQYF. In DNA, the CDR3 is TGTGCCAGCAGCCCGGGACTAGCGGGAGGGCAAGTTCACACAGATACGCAGTATTTT. The chain carries TRBV7-2 and TRBJ2-3; 16 bases are a match to TRBD2. After removal of 5 bases from V and 2 bases from J, the junction contained 10 bases not matched to a gene. Germline CDR1 SGHTA, CDR2 FQGNSA. The CDR3 runs 19 residues. Combining the CDR3 with reference TRBV7-2 and TRBJ2-3 gives the whole variable domain GAGVSQSPSNKVTEKGKDVELRCDPISGHTALYWYRQSLGQGLEFLIYFQGNSAPDKSGLPSDRFSAERTGGSVSTLTIQRTQQEDSAVYLCASSPGLAGGQVHTDTQYFGPGTRLTVL.

This chain uses TRBV6-5 with TRBJ2-1; D is perhaps TRBD2 (5 bases). The CDR3 totals 14 residues. Germline V gene data show CDR1 as MNHEY and CDR2 as SVGAGI. V lost 7 bases, J lost 7 bases, and 17 bases lay in between. The CDR3 DNA sequence: TGTGCCAGCACCCGAGGTGGGGAGCTGAATGAGCAGTTCTTC. Translating it yields CASTRGGELNEQFF.

This chain connects TRBV5-1 to TRBJ1-1, with D tentatively TRBD1 (6 bases). Trimming pared 0 bases from V and 0 bases from J, leaving 9 bases between. Germline V gives CDR1 SGHRS, CDR2 YFSETQ. CDR3 length: 15 amino acids. The CDR3 reads CASSLVTGLNTEAFF. The CDR3, as DNA: TGCGCCAGCAGCTTGGTTACAGGGCTGAACACTGAAGCTTTCTTT.

This sequence joins TRBV6-1 and TRBJ1-2; D is ambiguous. The CDR3 consists of 11 residues. Trimming cost V 6 bases and J 3 bases, with 5 bases left between them. Germline V gene data show CDR1 as MNHNS and CDR2 as SASEGT. The CDR3 sequence is CASRPDYGYTF. The CDR3 nucleotides read TGTGCCAGCAGGCCAGACTATGGCTACACCTTC.

CDR3 in amino acids: CASSGDNPHTGELFF. CDR3 DNA: TGTGCCAGCAGTGGCGATAATCCCCACACCGGGGAGCTGTTTTTT. This chain joins TRBV6-1 and TRBJ2-2; D uncertain. The germline gives CDR1 MNHNS, CDR2 SASEGT. CDR3 size: 15 residues. Between the trimmed V and J ends, which lost 4 bases and 3 bases, there was a span of 12 bases.

The chain links TRBV11-2 to TRBJ1-1; no reliable D call. There are 12 residues in the CDR3. Trimming took off 2 bases at V and 8 bases at J, with 9 bases between the two ends. From germline, CDR1 is SGHAT and CDR2 FQNNGV. The CDR3 is CASSLIGLEAFF. Written as DNA, the CDR3 is TGTGCCAGCAGCTTAATCGGACTGGAAGCTTTCTTT. The whole variable domain, remainder taken from reference TRBV11-2 and TRBJ1-1, is EAGVAQSPRYKIIEKRQSVAFWCNPISGHATLYWYQQILGQGPKLLIQFQNNGVVDDSQLPKDRFSAERLKGVDSTLKIQPAKLEDSAVYLCASSLIGLEAFFGQGTRLTVV.

CDR3 loop: CASSLAIDTQYF. As DNA, the CDR3 is TGTGCCAGCAGCTTAGCTATAGATACGCAGTATTTT. The rearrangement uses TRBV7-2 and TRBJ2-3; D is unclear. Trimming shortened V by 0 bases and J by 5 bases, and 3 bases separated the two germline ends. The CDR3 covers 12 residues. Germline-derived CDR1 and CDR2 are SGHTA and FQGNSA.

This chain connects TRBV25-1 to TRBJ1-1; 7 bases align to TRBD1. Germline CDR1 and CDR2: MGHDK and SYGVNS. J lost 1 base, V lost 8 bases, and 10 bases had no gene match. The CDR3 runs 15 residues. This CDR3 reads CASPKDRVWNTEAFF. CDR3 nucleotide sequence: TGTGCCAGCCCAAAAGACAGGGTCTGGAACACTGAAGCTTTCTTT.

The chain combines TRBV2 with TRBJ2-5; 7 nucleotides agree with TRBD1. The V gene's germline CDR1 is SNHLY and CDR2 FYNNEI. This CDR3 comprises 14 residues. The V segment lost 5 bases and the J segment 0 bases; nucleotides outside the gene matches: 3. The CDR3 nucleotides read TGTGCCAGCAGTTACACAGGGGACCAAGAGACCCAGTACTTC. It specifies CASSYTGDQETQYF.

The chain joins TRBV5-1 to TRBJ2-2, with no clear D. CDR1 and CDR2 from the germline V gene are SGHRS and YFSETQ. The V end lost 4 bases, the J end lost 6 bases, and 19 bases lay between the germline ends. The CDR3 is 16 residues long. The CDR3 DNA follows: TGCGCCAGCAGCCCGCCCCCCCCACAGTGGGCCGGGGAGCTGTTTTTT. Translated, it gives CASSPPPPQWAGELFF.

The V call is TRBV7-2, the J call TRBJ2-1; 9 nucleotides align to TRBD2. V shed 2 bases, J shed 2 bases, and the junction held 10 bases outside the gene matches. CDR3 length: 18 amino acids. The germline gives CDR1 SGHTA, CDR2 FQGNSA. The CDR3 bases are TGTGCCAGCAGCTTAAGGTCGGGGCTAGCGGGAACCTACAATGAGCAGTTCTTC. This encodes CASSLRSGLAGTYNEQFF.

V gene TRBV5-6 combines with J gene TRBJ2-7, with TRBD2 matching 7 bases. The CDR3 is 14 residues long. CDR1 and CDR2 from the germline V gene are SGHDT and YYEEEE. V gave up 0 bases and J gave up 0 bases; unmatched junction bases: 0. CDR3 sequence (DNA): TGTGCCAGCAGCTTGGGGGGGGGCTCCTACGAGCAGTACTTC. Translation gives CASSLGGGSYEQYF. Full variable domain (remainder filled in from reference TRBV5-6 and TRBJ2-7): DAGVTQSPTHLIKTRGQQVTLRCSPKSGHDTVSWYQQALGQGPQFIFQYYEEEERQRGNFPDRFSGHQFPNYSSELNVNALLLGDSALYLCASSLGGGSYEQYFGPGTRLTVT.

The chain uses TRBV9 and TRBJ1-5; D not certain. The germline CDR1 and CDR2 sequences are SGDLS and YYNGEE. Deletions cut 0 bases from V and 0 bases from J, with 7 bases between. This CDR3 contains 15 residues. The CDR3 sequence is CASSVGATSNQPQHF. The CDR3 nucleotides read TGTGCCAGCAGCGTAGGAGCGACTAGCAATCAGCCCCAGCATTTT.

The CDR3 sequence is CASSPQGNEQYF. The CDR3 bases are TGTGCCAGCTCACCCCAGGGCAACGAGCAGTACTTC. The rearrangement joins TRBV18 to TRBJ2-7; possibly TRBD1 for D (5 bases). Per the germline V gene, CDR1 is KGHSH and CDR2 is LQKENI. The V end lost 3 bases, the J end lost 5 bases, and 8 bases lay between the germline ends. The CDR3 is made up of 12 amino acids.

The chain carries TRBV28 and TRBJ2-2; 9 bases are shared with TRBD1. Trimming cost V 5 bases and J 6 bases; bases outside gene matches: 4. Germline V gives CDR1 MDHEN, CDR2 SYDVKM. The CDR3 covers 14 residues. The CDR3 loop is CASSPDRGAGELFF. Here the CDR3 DNA reads TGTGCCAGCAGTCCGGACAGGGGCGCCGGGGAGCTGTTTTTT.

This clone has only one observation. J is TRBJ2-1 and V is TRBV4-1; 10 nucleotides align to TRBD2. The J segment lost 4 bases and the V segment lost 1 base, leaving 7 bases of the junction unmatched. Germline V gene data show CDR1 as MGHRA and CDR2 as YSYEKL. This CDR3 contains 17 residues. The CDR3 is CASSQAAVAGGYNEQFF. For the CDR3, the DNA is TGCGCCAGCAGCCAAGCCGCCGTAGCGGGAGGTTACAATGAGCAGTTCTTC.

This clone was counted a single time. This rearrangement joins TRBV6-4 to TRBJ2-2, with D possibly matching TRBD2 (6 bases). In germline, CDR1 is MRHNA, CDR2 SNTAGT. V was shortened by 3 bases and J by 4 bases, with 6 bases between the two germline ends. CDR3 length: 13 residues. CDR3 nucleotide sequence: TGTGCCAGCAGTGAGACTAGCACCGGGGAGCTGTTTTTT. Translating gives CASSETSTGELFF.

The gene calls are TRBV9 and TRBJ2-3, with TRBD2 identical over 11 bases. Germline values: CDR1 SGDLS, CDR2 YYNGEE. V lost 4 bases and J lost 4; bases outside the gene matches: 8. The length of the CDR3 is 16 residues. The CDR3 is CASSSSLAGEADTQYF. CDR3 in DNA: TGTGCCAGCAGCAGCTCACTAGCGGGAGAGGCAGATACGCAGTATTTT.

V gene TRBV5-5 combines with J gene TRBJ2-7, with 10 nucleotides matching TRBD1. Per the germline V gene, CDR1 is SGHKS and CDR2 is YYEKEE (reference sequence). The CDR3 spans 14 residues. After removal of 4 bases from V and 6 bases from J, the junction contained 7 bases not matched to a gene. In DNA, the CDR3 is TGTGCCAGCAGCCGTAGACAGGGGGCAGGCGAGCAGTACTTC. Amino acid sequence: CASSRRQGAGEQYF.

The V gene is TRBV5-1, the J gene TRBJ2-3; tentative D call: TRBD2 (5 bases). The V and J ends lost 3 bases and 2 bases respectively, with 16 bases between them. The length of the CDR3 is 16 residues. Germline CDR1 SGHRS, CDR2 YFSETQ. CDR3 in amino acids: CASSSMGAVITDTQYF. The CDR3 DNA is TGCGCCAGCAGCTCCATGGGAGCGGTTATCACAGATACGCAGTATTTT.

This chain uses TRBV14 with TRBJ2-1; no reliable D call. The CDR3 extends over 12 amino acids. V was cut by 6 bases and J by 8 bases, with 11 bases left in between. Germline V gene data show CDR1 as SGHDN and CDR2 as FVKESK. The CDR3 is CASRRGSHEQFF. The CDR3 DNA is TGTGCCAGCAGGCGAGGTTCTCATGAGCAGTTCTTC.

This rearrangement joins TRBV27 to TRBJ2-1, with D possibly being TRBD2 (9 bases). CDR1 and CDR2 (germline): MNHEY, SMNVEV (reference sequence). The CDR3 contains 16 residues. Trimming cost V 0 bases and J 8 bases, with 17 bases left between them. CDR3: CASSLSWLAGQDEQFF. CDR3 bases: TGTGCCAGCAGTTTATCGTGGCTAGCGGGACAGGATGAGCAGTTCTTC.

This clone was detected only once. The rearrangement links TRBV7-8 to TRBJ2-7; D is uncertain. The CDR3 length is 14 residues. Looked up from germline, CDR1 is SGHVS and CDR2 is FQNEAQ. Between the trimmed V and J ends, which lost 3 bases and 1 base, there was a span of 10 bases. CDR3 residues: CASSFSGLSYEQYF. CDR3 DNA: TGTGCCAGCAGCTTTTCTGGGCTTTCCTACGAGCAGTACTTC.